This T cell receptor (beta chain) was sequenced in a study of T-cell memory formation after mild COVID-19. Across the study: Among the donors, TCR clusters were largely specific to each donor. Study outcomes and limitations: The study found balanced CD4/CD8 in clones contracting day 15 to 85 and a CD4+ lean in later expanders.

This clonotype occurred a few times. Its antigen is undetermined. 5'RACE, which relied on constant-segment primers, yielded TCR alpha and TCR beta cDNA libraries carrying sample barcodes and UMIs. Using its own MiXCR run on the 5' RACE reads, TCRdb lists one record per CDR3 protein. The data show under 600,000 distinct CDR3 sequences, roughly 21% seen once. The germline V and J ends were trimmed by 5 bases and 4 bases, with 9 bases remaining between them. This CDR3 region has 12 residues. CDR1 is SGHVS and CDR2 is FQNEAQ in the germline V gene. The chain employs TRBV7-8 and TRBJ2-7; a possible D gene is TRBD2 (5 bases). Sequenced sample: PBMCs or a T cell subset sorted from them (not recorded which). This sequence originates from an adult woman who had mild COVID-19 (a few samples of this study predate the infection). Cell type and time point are not known. The CDR3 protein is CASSLQRYEQYF. In nucleotides, the CDR3 is TGTGCCAGCAGCCTTCAGCGGTACGAGCAGTACTTC.